Each of the 8 T cell receptor beta chains below was sequenced from the same sample in a study of cytomegalovirus exposure and HLA in healthy donors. Primers included in the PCR were 60 Vbeta and 13 Jbeta primers. Sequenced by immunoSEQ multiplex PCR; TCRdb stores in-frame clones only, minus some. The sample yields 130,000 or so clones, 74% seen once. The sequenced material came from PBMCs. Receptors were obtained from a man aged 40-49 years in good health and CMV-seropositive.

This clone appeared a single time. The chain joins TRBV27 to TRBJ1-5; possibly TRBD1 for D (5 bases). Germline V gene data show CDR1 as MNHEY and CDR2 as SMNVEV (reference sequence). Trimming took 4 bases from V and 2 from J, leaving 12 bases between them. The CDR3 contains 15 residues. The CDR3 protein is CASSYRGGGNQPQHF. DNA for the CDR3: TGTGCCAGCAGTTATCGGGGGGGTGGCAATCAGCCCCAGCATTTT.

This chain connects TRBV2 to TRBJ1-2; 12 positions match TRBD1. Trimming at V came to 6 bases and at J to 4 bases, leaving 9 bases not matched to a gene. The CDR3 consists of 16 residues. Germline V gene lookup returns CDR1 SNHLY and CDR2 FYNNEI. CDR3 coding DNA: TGTGCCAGCAGCACGGGACAGGGGGCCGTGGGCTATGGCTACACCTTC. Translating it yields CASSTGQGAVGYGYTF.

This clone was counted between two and nine times. The chain is built from TRBV10-3 and TRBJ2-7; 8 bases match TRBD1. The CDR3 sequence is 13 residues long. V was clipped by 6 bases and J by 6 bases; unmatched bases: 7. Germline CDR1 reads ENHRY; CDR2 reads SYGVKD. As DNA, the CDR3 is TGTGCCATCAGATCAGGGGGCTCTGTCGAGCAGTACTTC. Translation gives CAIRSGGSVEQYF.

The gene calls are TRBV7-9 and TRBJ2-1; no reliable D call. The CDR3 consists of 14 residues. Trimming removed 1 base from V and 7 bases from J, with 11 bases in between. Germline V gene sequence: CDR1 SEHNR, CDR2 FQNEAQ (reference sequence). In DNA, the CDR3 is TGTGCCAGCAGCTTAGGCCCGGTTGTAAATGAGCAGTTCTTC. It codes for CASSLGPVVNEQFF. Using reference TRBV7-9 and TRBJ2-1 for the parts outside the CDR3, the full variable domain is DTGVSQNPRHKITKRGQNVTFRCDPISEHNRLYWYRQTLGQGPEFLTYFQNEAQLEKSRLLSDRFSAERPKGSFSTLEIQRTEQGDSAMYLCASSLGPVVNEQFFGPGTRLTVL.

The chain uses TRBV28 and TRBJ2-7; TRBD1 might be the D (6 bases). Germline V lookup: CDR1 MDHEN, CDR2 SYDVKM. The CDR3 length is 14 residues. Trimming cost V 7 bases and J 2 bases, with 15 bases left between them. CDR3 DNA: TGTGCCAGCACCTTAGACAGGTGGCCCTACGAGCAGTACTTC. Amino acid sequence: CASTLDRWPYEQYF.

About this clone: One end of the junction is discordant with germline, which a read error may explain. The CDR3 nucleotides are TGCGCCAGCAGCTTGGCTAAGGGGGCAAACGTCTACGAGCGGTACTTC. Protein: CASSLAKGANVYERYF. The rearrangement uses TRBV5-1 and TRBJ2-7, with 7 nucleotides matching TRBD1. Germline assignment: CDR1 SGHRS and CDR2 YFSETQ. CDR3 size: 16 residues.

V gene TRBV9 combines with J gene TRBJ2-3, with TRBD2 matching 9 bases. In germline, CDR1 is SGDLS, CDR2 YYNGEE. The CDR3 covers 14 residues. V was pared by 10 bases and J by 4 bases, with 10 bases of the junction left unmatched. CDR3 coding DNA: TGTGCCGGCGGGGCGGGAGGGCCCGCAGATACGCAGTATTTT. It codes for CAGGAGGPADTQYF.

The chain joins TRBV7-2 to TRBJ1-1; 7 bases are a match to TRBD1. Germline V CDR1 and CDR2: SGHTA, FQGNSA. After removal of 5 bases from V and 8 bases from J, the junction contained 8 bases not matched to a gene. The CDR3 is made up of 13 amino acids. This chain's CDR3 is CASSQGQILEAFF. The CDR3 bases are TGTGCCAGCAGCCAGGGACAGATCCTCGAAGCTTTCTTT. Complete variable domain (other parts from reference TRBV7-2 and TRBJ1-1): GAGVSQSPSNKVTEKGKDVELRCDPISGHTALYWYRQSLGQGLEFLIYFQGNSAPDKSGLPSDRFSAERTGGSVSTLTIQRTQQEDSAVYLCASSQGQILEAFFGQGTRLTVV.